This T cell receptor beta chain was sequenced for a study of blood T cell repertoires in COVID-19 (dated by TCRdb to 2020 to 2022). Background for the entire study: Collaborator samples came from the United States, Italy and Spain and covered acute and convalescent phases of COVID-19. The material from the prospective study consisted of cDNA or gDNA derived from T cells, B-cell-depleted T cells, or PBMCs. The dataset comprised deeply sampled blood TCRbeta repertoires from subjects exposed to, actively infected with, or recovered from COVID-19. The repertoires were released in a freely available public database intended as a resource for research on the immune response to SARS-CoV-2. The samples were drawn from the first 160 participants of the ongoing ImmuneRACE study and from 1,254 subjects provided by 6 global collaborators. The sample metadata nearly always contained a de-identified subject ID, COVID-19 status, age in years and sex. Where available, HLA class I and class II types were taken from metadata supplied by the sample provider and were not determined by assay-based typing.

In the case of this clone: There is no known antigen for this receptor. Within one base of it there is no much larger clone, and no base qualities were kept.

Whole blood was collected in K2EDTA tubes by collaborating institutions according to the institutions' own protocols. For TCRbeta analysis, collaborators shipped samples in one of three forms: frozen whole blood, isolated PBMCs, or DNA extracted from either of those sample types. TCRbeta CDR3 regions were amplified from genomic DNA using the immunoSEQ Assay, a bias-controlled multiplex PCR. For the original study's pipeline: The number of nucleated cells in each sample was estimated by amplification of reference gene primers within the assay. To quantify the absolute abundance of each unique TCRbeta CDR3 rearrangement, sequence reads were collapsed and filtered. For each sample, productive Simpson clonality was calculated as the square root of Simpson's diversity index across productive rearrangements. TCRdb provides this immuneACCESS table in a form limited to in-frame rearrangements. Some clones are lacking; in checked studies, under half of them reflect an unresolved V gene, and why the rest are absent is not known. For V, J and clone size, that table is used; D and trimming come from the DNA. Present in this sample are over 200,000 clones, about 92% of which were seen just once. The ten most abundant clones make up around 1.2% of the sample.

Overall results and qualifications from the work: How much clinical and demographic metadata was included differed by source and by participant, and the metadata was provided uncurated.

Trimming takes 5 bases from V and 5 bases from J, and the germline ends sit 21 bases apart. The germline V gene (reference sequence) yields SEHNR for CDR1 and FQNEAQ for CDR2. The CDR3 starts with the cysteine, ends with the phenylalanine, and has 16 residues. Only the CDR3 part of the read is kept: 48 bases, read in frame from the first base. The origin of this receptor is a man aged 30 to 45 with acute or convalescent COVID-19. The sample taken for sequencing was peripheral blood. The receptor chain draws on TRBV7-9 and TRBJ2-5, and possibly TRBD1, on 5 matching bases. The CDR3 protein: CASSPEGLGLPETQYF. DNA sequence: TGTGCCAGCAGCCCAGAAGGGTTGGGGCTACCTGAGACCCAGTACTTC. With the portions outside the CDR3 filled from the reference TRBV7-9 and TRBJ2-5 genes, the complete variable region becomes DTGVSQNPRHKITKRGQNVTFRCDPISEHNRLYWYRQTLGQGPEFLTYFQNEAQLEKSRLLSDRFSAERPKGSFSTLEIQRTEQGDSAMYLCASSPEGLGLPETQYFGPGTRLLVL.